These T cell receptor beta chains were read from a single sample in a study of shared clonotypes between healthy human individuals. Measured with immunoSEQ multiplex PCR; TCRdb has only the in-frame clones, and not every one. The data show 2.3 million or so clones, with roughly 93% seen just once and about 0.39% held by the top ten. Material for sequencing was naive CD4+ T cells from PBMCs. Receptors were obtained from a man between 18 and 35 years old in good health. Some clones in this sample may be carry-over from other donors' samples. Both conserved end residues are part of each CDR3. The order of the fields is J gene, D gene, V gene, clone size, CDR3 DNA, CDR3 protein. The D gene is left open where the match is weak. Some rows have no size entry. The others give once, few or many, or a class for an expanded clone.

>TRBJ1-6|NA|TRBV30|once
TGTGCCCGCAGGGCTTCCTATAATTCACCCCTCCACTTT
CARRASYNSPLHF
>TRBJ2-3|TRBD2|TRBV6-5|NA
TGTGCCACACGTAGCGGGAGGGCCACAGATACGCAGTATTTT
CATRSGRATDTQYF
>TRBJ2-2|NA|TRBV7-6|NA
TGTGCCAGCAGCTTAAGACCCCGGGGGACCGGGGAGCTGTTTTTT
CASSLRPRGTGELFF
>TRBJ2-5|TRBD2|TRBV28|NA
TGTGCCAGCAGTGCCCCCGGAGCGGGAGAGGAGACCCAGTACTTC
CASSAPGAGEETQYF
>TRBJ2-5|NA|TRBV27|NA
TGTGCCAGCAGTCCCAACAGGGTTACCCTCCAAGAGACCCAGTACTTC
CASSPNRVTLQETQYF
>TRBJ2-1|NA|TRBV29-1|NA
TGCAGCGTTGACCGCCCGAGGGGGACTTACCGTGAGCAGTTCTTC
CSVDRPRGTYREQFF
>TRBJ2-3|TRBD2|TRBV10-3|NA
TGTGCCATCAGTGCTCGTGCGGGAGGGCCGGGCACAGATACGCAGTATTTT
CAISARAGGPGTDTQYF
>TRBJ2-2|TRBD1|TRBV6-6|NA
TGTGCCAGCAGTTACCGACAGGGGGCCACCGGGGAGCTGTTTTTT
CASSYRQGATGELFF
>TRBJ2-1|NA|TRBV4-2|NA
TGTGCCAGCAGCCAATCAGGGAAGGGGTACAATGAGCAGTTCTTC
CASSQSGKGYNEQFF
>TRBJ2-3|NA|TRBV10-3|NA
TGTGCCATCAGGAAACGGGAGATGGATACGCAGTATTTT
CAIRKREMDTQYF
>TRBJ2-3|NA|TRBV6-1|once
TGTGCCAGCAGTGAATCGTGGGGGCGTAAAGATACGCAGTATTTT
CASSESWGRKDTQYF
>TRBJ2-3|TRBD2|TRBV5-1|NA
TGCGCCAGCAGCGGGCTAGCGGGAGTCCCAGATACGCAGTATTTT
CASSGLAGVPDTQYF
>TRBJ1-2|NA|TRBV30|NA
TGTGCCTGGAGTTCAGGACGTGTGGGCTACACCTTC
CAWSSGRVGYTF
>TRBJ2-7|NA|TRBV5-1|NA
TGCGCCAGCAGCTTGGGGACTGAAGAGCAGTACTTC
CASSLGTEEQYF
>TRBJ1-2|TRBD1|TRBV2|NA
TGTGCCAGCAGCAGGGGGCGCATGGACTATGGCTACACCTTC
CASSRGRMDYGYTF
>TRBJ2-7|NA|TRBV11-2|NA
TGTGCCAGCAGCTTTCAGTTCGAGCAGTACTTC
CASSFQFEQYF